This TCR beta chain was sequenced in a study of shared clonotypes between healthy human individuals. Whole-study results and caveats: The authors sampled blood alone, and tissue repertoires likely differ. With few donors, the genetic and exposure-history diversity represented was limited.

There are a few counts of this clone. Antigen: not known. Recent vaccinations or acute infections were absent in the healthy HIV-negative adult donors. The assay was run at deep level. The data were produced by immunoSEQ multiplex PCR, yet TCRdb's version contains in-frame clones alone and is incomplete. The data contain around 1,000,000 clones, around 77% of them seen just once; the ten biggest clones take up 0.89%. The ends were cut back, 6 bases at V and 4 bases at J, with 13 bases in the middle. In germline, CDR1 is KGHSH, CDR2 LQKENI. The CDR3 covers 13 residues. The chain links TRBV18 to TRBJ2-7, with D possibly being TRBD2 (5 bases). The sequenced sample was memory CD4+ T cells from PBMCs. Subset reported: CD45RA-negative fraction. This TCR was sampled from a man younger than 35 in good health. Some clones in this sample may be carry-over from other donors' samples. The CDR3 sequence: CASSIPGLYEQYF. As DNA, the CDR3 is TGTGCCAGCTCGATTCCAGGACTGTACGAGCAGTACTTC.